These T cell receptor beta chains were read from a single sample in a study of blood T cell repertoires in COVID-19. This table comes from immunoSEQ multiplex PCR, and its TCRdb copy is limited to in-frame clones, with some not included. Of about 49,000 clones listed, around 85% are singletons. Material for sequencing was peripheral blood. These receptors were obtained from a human donor in a cohort sampled during active COVID-19. Both conserved end residues are part of each CDR3. The D gene is left open where the match is weak. The size field is filled for only some rows; it gives once, few, many or a size class.

d_call: TRBD1
clone_size: -
j_call: TRBJ1-5
v_call: TRBV24-1
cdr3_nt: TGTGCCACCAGCGGCACAGGGGGCTATCAGCCCCAGCATTTT
cdr3_aa: CATSGTGGYQPQHF

d_call: TRBD2
clone_size: once
j_call: TRBJ2-1
v_call: TRBV19
cdr3_nt: TGTGCCAGTAGTACCCCTAGCGGGGAAGCTTACAATGAGCAGTTCTTC
cdr3_aa: CASSTPSGEAYNEQFF

d_call: -
clone_size: -
j_call: TRBJ1-1
v_call: TRBV6-2/TRBV6-3
cdr3_nt: TGTGCCAGCAGTTACCTGGGGGCGCAAGAAGCTTTCTTT
cdr3_aa: CASSYLGAQEAFF

d_call: -
clone_size: -
j_call: TRBJ1-6
v_call: TRBV27
cdr3_nt: TGTGCCAGCAGTCCCCGACAGTACCCACCCCTCCACTTT
cdr3_aa: CASSPRQYPPLHF

d_call: TRBD1
clone_size: -
j_call: TRBJ2-7
v_call: TRBV5-1
cdr3_nt: TGCGCCAGCAGCCTTGGGACAGGATACTCCTACGAGCAGTACTTC
cdr3_aa: CASSLGTGYSYEQYF

d_call: TRBD1
clone_size: -
j_call: TRBJ1-5
v_call: TRBV2
cdr3_nt: TGTGCCAGCAGTTTACAGGGGGCGCGTCAGCCCCAGCATTTT
cdr3_aa: CASSLQGARQPQHF

d_call: -
clone_size: -
j_call: TRBJ2-2
v_call: TRBV28
cdr3_nt: TGTGCCAGCAGTGGCTACCCGGGACAAACGAACACCGGGGAGCTGTTTTTT
cdr3_aa: CASSGYPGQTNTGELFF

d_call: -
clone_size: -
j_call: TRBJ2-2
v_call: TRBV9
cdr3_nt: TGTGCCAGCAGGGCCCGGGTGCCATCAGGGGCCAGGGACACCGGGGAGCTGTTTTTT
cdr3_aa: CASRARVPSGARDTGELFF

d_call: TRBD2
clone_size: once
j_call: TRBJ2-7
v_call: TRBV7-8
cdr3_nt: TGTGCCAGCAGCGGGACTAGCCGATCCTCTGTCTCCTACGAGCAGTACTTC
cdr3_aa: CASSGTSRSSVSYEQYF

d_call: -
clone_size: -
j_call: TRBJ1-5
v_call: TRBV6-1
cdr3_nt: TGTGCCAGCAGTGGTCCCGGGGTCTATAGCAATCAGCCCCAGCATTTT
cdr3_aa: CASSGPGVYSNQPQHF

d_call: -
clone_size: once
j_call: TRBJ1-4
v_call: TRBV5-1
cdr3_nt: TGCGCCAGCCAAGAAGGGGTGGGGGCTGGGGAACTGTTTTTT
cdr3_aa: CASQEGVGAGELFF

d_call: TRBD2
clone_size: -
j_call: TRBJ2-3
v_call: TRBV3-1/TRBV3-2
cdr3_nt: TGTGCCAGCAGCCAAGCAAGACTAGCGGGAGCTAGCACAGATACGCAGTATTTT
cdr3_aa: CASSQARLAGASTDTQYF

d_call: -
clone_size: -
j_call: TRBJ2-7
v_call: TRBV13
cdr3_nt: TGTGCCAGCAGCTTGACATTTTCGTCAGGGGTCACGACTTTCTACGAGCAGTACTTC
cdr3_aa: CASSLTFSSGVTTFYEQYF

d_call: -
clone_size: -
j_call: TRBJ1-5
v_call: TRBV29-1
cdr3_nt: TGCAGCGCTGGACAGAGCAATCAGCCCCAGCATTTT
cdr3_aa: CSAGQSNQPQHF

d_call: -
clone_size: -
j_call: TRBJ1-4
v_call: TRBV5-5
cdr3_nt: TGTGCCAGCAGCTTGGCCGGGAGGGCCACTAATGAAAAACTGTTTTTT
cdr3_aa: CASSLAGRATNEKLFF

d_call: TRBD2
clone_size: -
j_call: TRBJ2-5
v_call: TRBV9
cdr3_nt: TGTGCCAGCAGCGTAGCTAGCGGGAGTGAGACCCAGTACTTC
cdr3_aa: CASSVASGSETQYF

d_call: -
clone_size: -
j_call: TRBJ1-5
v_call: TRBV28
cdr3_nt: TGTGCCAGCAGCCCGAGCAATCAGCCCCAGCATTTT
cdr3_aa: CASSPSNQPQHF

d_call: -
clone_size: -
j_call: TRBJ1-1
v_call: TRBV30
cdr3_nt: TGTGCCTGGAGTGTTGAGTACCGACCGGGCACTGAAGCTTTCTTT
cdr3_aa: CAWSVEYRPGTEAFF

d_call: -
clone_size: -
j_call: TRBJ1-3
v_call: TRBV30
cdr3_nt: TGTGCCTGGAGTGTTAGTGGAAACACCATATATTTT
cdr3_aa: CAWSVSGNTIYF

d_call: -
clone_size: once
j_call: TRBJ2-7
v_call: TRBV28
cdr3_nt: TGTGCCAGCAGGGGGGGCGGGAGCTCCTACGAGCAGTACTTC
cdr3_aa: CASRGGGSSYEQYF

d_call: -
clone_size: -
j_call: TRBJ2-5
v_call: TRBV6-2/TRBV6-3
cdr3_nt: TGTGCCAGCAGTTACTTCCAGGGACAAGAGACCCAGTACTTC
cdr3_aa: CASSYFQGQETQYF

d_call: -
clone_size: -
j_call: TRBJ2-1
v_call: TRBV6-6
cdr3_nt: TGTGCCAGCAGTTACTCTGGAGGGGTCCAGCAGTTCTTC
cdr3_aa: CASSYSGGVQQFF

d_call: -
clone_size: -
j_call: TRBJ2-3
v_call: TRBV27
cdr3_nt: TGTGCCAGTCCACGACCGGGACTCCCCCGTCCTTTT
cdr3_aa: CASPRPGLPRPF

d_call: TRBD1
clone_size: -
j_call: TRBJ1-2
v_call: TRBV10-3
cdr3_nt: TGTGCCATCAGTGGCGCAGCGACAGGGGATACTGGCTACACCTTC
cdr3_aa: CAISGAATGDTGYTF

d_call: -
clone_size: once
j_call: TRBJ1-2
v_call: TRBV6-5
cdr3_nt: TGTGCCAGCAGTTACTCCTCGCCCGGCTATGGCTACACCTTC
cdr3_aa: CASSYSSPGYGYTF

d_call: -
clone_size: -
j_call: TRBJ1-3
v_call: TRBV4-1
cdr3_nt: TGCGCCAGCAGTCCCGGGAGGCCCGTACGGGGAAACACCATATATTTT
cdr3_aa: CASSPGRPVRGNTIYF

d_call: TRBD2
clone_size: -
j_call: TRBJ2-1
v_call: TRBV19
cdr3_nt: TGTGCCAGTAGCGGCAGTGGCCTAGCGGGAGTGATCAATGAGCAGTTCTTC
cdr3_aa: CASSGSGLAGVINEQFF

d_call: TRBD2
clone_size: once
j_call: TRBJ2-7
v_call: TRBV4-3
cdr3_nt: TGCGCCAGCAGCCAAGTTCGGGGAGGGAATTACGAGCAGTACTTC
cdr3_aa: CASSQVRGGNYEQYF

d_call: -
clone_size: few
j_call: TRBJ1-2
v_call: TRBV28
cdr3_nt: TGTGCCAGCAGTTTAGAACTGAACTATGGCTACACCTTC
cdr3_aa: CASSLELNYGYTF

d_call: -
clone_size: -
j_call: TRBJ1-5
v_call: TRBV3-1/TRBV3-2
cdr3_nt: TGTGCCAGCAGCCAAGGGGACAAGCAGCCCCAGCATTTT
cdr3_aa: CASSQGDKQPQHF

d_call: -
clone_size: -
j_call: TRBJ1-1
v_call: TRBV28
cdr3_nt: TGTGCCACCCTCGTCTGGCGGGGGGCTGGGAACACTGAAGCTTTCTTT
cdr3_aa: CATLVWRGAGNTEAFF

d_call: TRBD2
clone_size: -
j_call: TRBJ2-1
v_call: TRBV4-1
cdr3_nt: TGCGCCAGCAGCCCTACTAGCGGGGGCTCCTACAATGAGCAGTTCTTC
cdr3_aa: CASSPTSGGSYNEQFF

d_call: TRBD1
clone_size: -
j_call: TRBJ1-2
v_call: TRBV18
cdr3_nt: TGTGCCAGCTCACCTAACAGGGGGCTCGATGGCTACACCTTC
cdr3_aa: CASSPNRGLDGYTF

d_call: -
clone_size: -
j_call: TRBJ1-1
v_call: TRBV9
cdr3_nt: TGTGCCAGCAGCTCGAGAGAGGGGAGGGACACTGAAGCTTTCTTT
cdr3_aa: CASSSREGRDTEAFF

d_call: -
clone_size: -
j_call: TRBJ2-1
v_call: TRBV5-1
cdr3_nt: TGCGCCAGCAGCTTGGTCAACAATGAGCAGTTCTTC
cdr3_aa: CASSLVNNEQFF

d_call: -
clone_size: -
j_call: TRBJ1-2
v_call: TRBV9
cdr3_nt: TGTGCCAGCAGCGTAGGGTCGGTGAACTATGGCTACACCTTC
cdr3_aa: CASSVGSVNYGYTF

d_call: -
clone_size: -
j_call: TRBJ2-6
v_call: TRBV7-3
cdr3_nt: TGTGCCAGCAGTTCTAAGGTAGCCTCTGGGGCCAACGTCCTGACTTTC
cdr3_aa: CASSSKVASGANVLTF

d_call: -
clone_size: -
j_call: TRBJ2-1
v_call: TRBV25-1
cdr3_nt: TGTGCCAGCAGTGATCGACTAGTATTGAATGAGCAGTTCTTC
cdr3_aa: CASSDRLVLNEQFF

d_call: -
clone_size: -
j_call: TRBJ2-3
v_call: TRBV30
cdr3_nt: TGTGCCTGGAGTGTTGCGGGTCGAGGAGATACGCAGTATTTT
cdr3_aa: CAWSVAGRGDTQYF

d_call: TRBD1
clone_size: -
j_call: TRBJ1-3
v_call: TRBV7-3
cdr3_nt: TGTGCCAGCAGCCCAGGGCCAGGGGGCTCTGGAAACACCATATATTTT
cdr3_aa: CASSPGPGGSGNTIYF

d_call: TRBD2
clone_size: once
j_call: TRBJ2-3
v_call: TRBV5-4
cdr3_nt: TGTGCCAGCAGCCCTAGCGGGAGGCCCGCTACGCAGTATTTT
cdr3_aa: CASSPSGRPATQYF

d_call: TRBD1
clone_size: -
j_call: TRBJ2-2
v_call: TRBV5-6
cdr3_nt: TGTGCCAGCAGCCAGGATCCAGGGGGCGGCGGGGAGCTGTTTTTT
cdr3_aa: CASSQDPGGGGELFF

d_call: -
clone_size: -
j_call: TRBJ1-5
v_call: TRBV5-1
cdr3_nt: TGCGCCAGCAGCTTGGCAGGGGAGCGCAATCAGCCCCAGCATTTT
cdr3_aa: CASSLAGERNQPQHF

d_call: TRBD2
clone_size: -
j_call: TRBJ2-1
v_call: TRBV29-1
cdr3_nt: TGCAGCGTTGGGATCATCCCTACTAGCGGGGGTTACAATGAGCAGTTCTTC
cdr3_aa: CSVGIIPTSGGYNEQFF

d_call: -
clone_size: few
j_call: TRBJ1-1
v_call: TRBV4-3
cdr3_nt: TGCGCCAGCAGCCGGTCCGGGACTAGTGGTGAAGCTTTCTTT
cdr3_aa: CASSRSGTSGEAFF

d_call: -
clone_size: -
j_call: TRBJ2-7
v_call: TRBV11-2
cdr3_nt: TGTGCCAGCAGCTTAGATAGCTACGAGCAGTACTTC
cdr3_aa: CASSLDSYEQYF

d_call: -
clone_size: -
j_call: TRBJ1-2
v_call: TRBV20-1
cdr3_nt: TGCAGTGCTAAGGGGTATGGCTACACCTTC
cdr3_aa: CSAKGYGYTF

d_call: TRBD2
clone_size: -
j_call: TRBJ2-7
v_call: TRBV5-6
cdr3_nt: TGTGCCAGCAGGGAAGCGGGAGCAACGAGAGAGCAGTACTTC
cdr3_aa: CASREAGATREQYF

d_call: TRBD2
clone_size: -
j_call: TRBJ2-1
v_call: TRBV11-2
cdr3_nt: TGTGCCAGCAGCGTTAGCGGGAGGGCAGGTGGTGAGCAGTTCTTC
cdr3_aa: CASSVSGRAGGEQFF

d_call: -
clone_size: -
j_call: TRBJ2-3
v_call: TRBV5-1
cdr3_nt: TGCGCCAGCAGCAAAACCGAGATTTCATACACAGATACGCAGTATTTT
cdr3_aa: CASSKTEISYTDTQYF

d_call: TRBD2
clone_size: -
j_call: TRBJ2-1
v_call: TRBV5-1
cdr3_nt: TGCGCCAGCAGCCGAAGCGGGAGGGCGCGAGAGCAGTTCTTC
cdr3_aa: CASSRSGRAREQFF

d_call: TRBD1
clone_size: -
j_call: TRBJ1-2
v_call: TRBV6-5
cdr3_nt: TGTGCCAGCAGATCGACCGGGACAGGGTTTGGCTACACCTTC
cdr3_aa: CASRSTGTGFGYTF

d_call: -
clone_size: -
j_call: TRBJ1-3
v_call: TRBV12-5
cdr3_nt: TGTGCTAGTGGTGAACTGATCTCTGGAAACACCATATATTTT
cdr3_aa: CASGELISGNTIYF

d_call: -
clone_size: -
j_call: TRBJ2-3
v_call: TRBV3-1/TRBV3-2
cdr3_nt: TGTGCCAGCAGCCCAAGTCACTACCTTACGCAGTATTTT
cdr3_aa: CASSPSHYLTQYF